Below, 17 T cell receptor beta chains from the same sample are listed, as sequenced in a study of T cells in localized non-small cell lung cancer. Here immunoSEQ multiplex PCR was the method, and the copy in TCRdb shows in-frame clones only, minus some. The sample holds roughly 16,000 clones, 80% to 90% seen once. Specimen: peripheral blood, collected before any cancer treatment. The receptors were sampled from a male donor at least 60 years old with stage II squamous cell lung carcinoma.

This chain links TRBV6-6 with TRBJ1-2, with D tentatively TRBD1 (6 bases). V lost 4 bases to trimming and J lost 2 bases, with 11 bases between them. Germline V gene data show CDR1 as MNHNY and CDR2 as SVGAGI (reference sequence). The CDR3 spans 14 residues. The CDR3 DNA reads TGTGCCAGCAGTTTTGGGGGGGCGAACTATGGCTACACCTTC. Translated: CASSFGGANYGYTF.

This chain connects TRBV27 to TRBJ2-1, with a tentative D call TRBD1 (5 bases). CDR3 length: 13 amino acids. The germline V and J ends were trimmed by 4 bases and 9 bases, with 13 bases remaining between them. Germline V gene lookup returns CDR1 MNHEY and CDR2 SMNVEV (reference sequence). CDR3 region: CASSYLTGIEQFF. The DNA for the CDR3 is TGTGCCAGCAGTTACCTTACAGGTATTGAGCAGTTCTTC.

V gene TRBV10-3 combines with J gene TRBJ2-1; no firm D call. CDR3 length: 15 amino acids. Trimming took off 7 bases at V and 5 bases at J, with 18 bases between the two ends. CDR1 is ENHRY and CDR2 is SYGVKD in the germline V gene. CDR3 nucleotide sequence: TGTGCCATCAAAAAGGACCCCACTAAAAACAATGAGCAGTTCTTC. Amino acid sequence: CAIKKDPTKNNEQFF.

J is TRBJ2-7 and V is TRBV19; 7 nucleotides align to TRBD2. V gave up 6 bases and J gave up 3 bases; unmatched junction bases: 11. Germline V gene sequence: CDR1 LNHDA, CDR2 SQIVND (reference sequence). CDR3 length equals 15 residues. The CDR3 loop reads CASSPHPSGFYEQYF. The CDR3 nucleotides read TGTGCCAGTAGCCCCCACCCTAGCGGATTCTACGAGCAGTACTTC.

This chain uses TRBV14 with TRBJ1-5; possible D gene TRBD1, 5 bases. The V end lost 1 base, the J end lost 5 bases, and 9 bases lay between the germline ends. The CDR3 is made up of 14 amino acids. From germline, CDR1 is SGHDN and CDR2 FVKESK. CDR3: CASSQGATDQPQHF. The CDR3, as DNA: TGTGCCAGCAGCCAAGGGGCGACAGATCAGCCCCAGCATTTT.

The chain recombines TRBV7-9 with TRBJ1-1, with 10 bases lining up with TRBD1. V lost 3 bases and J lost 6; bases outside the gene matches: 7. The CDR3 is 15 amino acids. Germline loops: CDR1 SEHNR, CDR2 FQNEAQ (reference sequence). The CDR3 bases are TGTGCCAGCAGCTTTGGGGACAGGGGTATGCCTGAAGCTTTCTTT. Its translation is CASSFGDRGMPEAFF.

The V call is TRBV29-1, the J call TRBJ2-5; TRBD2 agrees at 7 bases. The DNA end is a closer match to TRBJ2-7, so the J assignment may be wrong. The CDR3 is made up of 12 amino acids. The germline V gene encodes CDR1 SQVTM and CDR2 ANQGSEA. The CDR3 protein is CSVGGSIDEQYF. The DNA of the CDR3 is TGCAGCGTTGGCGGGAGTATCGACGAGCAGTACTTC.

This chain joins TRBV6-6 and TRBJ1-4; D is uncertain. From germline, CDR1 is MNHNY and CDR2 SVGAGI (reference sequence). This CDR3 comprises 16 residues. Trimming removed 0 bases at V and 7 bases at J, with 15 bases between. The CDR3 bases are TGTGCCAGCAGTTACTCAACACCCGGCGCCGGTGAAAAACTGTTTTTT. Amino acid sequence: CASSYSTPGAGEKLFF.

The chain combines TRBV7-8 with TRBJ2-1; a weak D match, TRBD2 (6 bases). The germline CDR1 and CDR2 sequences are SGHVS and FQNEAQ. The CDR3 is 18 amino acids. V was cut by 5 bases and J by 0 bases, with 20 bases left in between. The CDR3 coding sequence is TGTGCCAGCAGCCCGGGACTGGCTATTAGGAGCTCCTACAATGAGCAGTTCTTC. This sequence encodes CASSPGLAIRSSYNEQFF.

The rearrangement links TRBV5-1 to TRBJ2-3; TRBD2 matches 8 bases. The length of the CDR3 is 15 residues. Germline CDR1 SGHRS, CDR2 YFSETQ. With V trimmed by 4 bases and J by 3 bases, 7 bases remained unmatched. The CDR3: CASSASGGKTDTQYF. The CDR3 bases are TGCGCCAGCAGCGCCTCGGGGGGGAAGACAGATACGCAGTATTTT.

V gene TRBV27 combines with J gene TRBJ2-2; maybe TRBD1 (5 bases). CDR3 length: 16 residues. Germline CDR1 reads MNHEY; CDR2 reads SMNVEV (reference sequence). Deletions cut 7 bases from V and 3 bases from J, with 18 bases between. This chain's CDR3 is CASNNLDNFYTGELFF. For the CDR3, the DNA is TGTGCCAGCAACAATTTGGACAATTTTTACACCGGGGAGCTGTTTTTT.

The chain joins TRBV14 to TRBJ2-1; tentatively, D is TRBD1 (6 bases). V gave up 5 bases and J gave up 5 bases, with 16 bases separating them. From germline, CDR1 is SGHDN and CDR2 FVKESK. The length of the CDR3 is 15 residues. This CDR3 reads CASSTRDNGNNEQFF. DNA for the CDR3: TGTGCCAGCAGCACTCGGGACAACGGAAACAATGAGCAGTTCTTC.

The V call is TRBV7-9, the J call TRBJ1-2, with a tentative D call TRBD1 (6 bases). V lost 6 bases and J lost 7, with 15 bases in between. CDR3 length equals 13 residues. CDR1 SEHNR and CDR2 FQNEAQ come from the germline V gene (reference sequence). CDR3 residues: CASSLQGSSGYTF. CDR3 coding DNA: TGTGCCAGCAGTTTACAGGGTAGTTCTGGCTACACCTTC.

The rearrangement joins TRBV5-4 to TRBJ2-5, with TRBD2 identical over 9 bases. The CDR3 runs 15 residues. CDR1 is SGHNT, CDR2 YYREEE, per germline (reference sequence). V gave up 4 bases and J gave up 3 bases; unmatched junction bases: 7. CDR3 in DNA: TGTGCCAGCAGCGGGGTAGCGGGAGTGGAAGAGACCCAGTACTTC. It yields the protein CASSGVAGVEETQYF.

The chain joins TRBV20-1 to TRBJ1-2; D unresolved. Germline-derived CDR1 and CDR2 are DFQATT and SNEGSKA (reference sequence). Trimming removed 3 bases at V and 3 bases at J, with 5 bases between. The CDR3 is made up of 11 amino acids. CDR3 sequence (DNA): TGCAGTGCTAGCGGTGACTATGGCTACACCTTC. Translated: CSASGDYGYTF.

This clone was observed a single time. The CDR3 region has the DNA TGTGCCAGCAGCTTAGAACGGGGTGAGCAGTACTTC. It encodes CASSLERGEQYF. This sequence joins TRBV7-8 and TRBJ2-7; possible D gene TRBD2, 5 bases. This CDR3 has 12 residues. Trimming removed 1 base from V and 7 bases from J, with 8 bases in between. CDR1 and CDR2 from the germline V gene are SGHVS and FQNEAQ.

The V call is TRBV19, the J call TRBJ1-3; D gene uncertain. From germline, CDR1 is LNHDA and CDR2 SQIVND (reference sequence). The V and J ends lost 4 bases and 4 bases respectively, with 17 bases between them. The CDR3 length is 16 residues. The CDR3 bases are TGTGCCAGTAGTAAAGTTTCCCGAGGATCCGGAAACACCATATATTTT. Its translation is CASSKVSRGSGNTIYF.